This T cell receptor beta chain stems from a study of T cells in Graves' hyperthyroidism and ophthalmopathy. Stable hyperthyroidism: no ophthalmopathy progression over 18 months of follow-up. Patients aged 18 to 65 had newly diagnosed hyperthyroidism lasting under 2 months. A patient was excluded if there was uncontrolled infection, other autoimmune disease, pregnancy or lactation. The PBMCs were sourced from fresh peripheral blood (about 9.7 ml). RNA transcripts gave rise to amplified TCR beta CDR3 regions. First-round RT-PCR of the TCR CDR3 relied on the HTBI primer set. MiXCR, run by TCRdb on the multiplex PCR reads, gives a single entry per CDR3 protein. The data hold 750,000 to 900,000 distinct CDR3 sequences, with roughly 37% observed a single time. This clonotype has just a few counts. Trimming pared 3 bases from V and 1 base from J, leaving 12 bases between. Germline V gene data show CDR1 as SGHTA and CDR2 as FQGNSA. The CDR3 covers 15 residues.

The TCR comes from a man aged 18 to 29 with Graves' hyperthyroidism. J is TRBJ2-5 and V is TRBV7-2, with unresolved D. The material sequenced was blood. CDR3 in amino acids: CASSLGPIGQETQYF. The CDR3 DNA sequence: TGTGCCAGCAGCTTGGGTCCCATCGGCCAAGAGACCCAGTACTTC.